This is a list of T cell receptor beta chains from one sample in a study of blood T cell repertoires in COVID-19. Method: immunoSEQ multiplex PCR; TCRdb's copy keeps in-frame clones and lacks some. Of around 370,000 clones listed, more than 70% are singletons. Sequenced sample: peripheral blood. These receptors were obtained from a woman in her 70s with COVID-19, enrolled during active disease. CDR3s include the opening cysteine and the closing phenylalanine or tryptophan. Each record gives: J gene, V gene, CDR3 protein.

j_call: TRBJ2-3
v_call: TRBV5-1
cdr3_aa: CASSLVGDTQYF

j_call: TRBJ2-7
v_call: TRBV18
cdr3_aa: CASSRSRDREGFVYEQYF

j_call: TRBJ1-3
v_call: TRBV6-6
cdr3_aa: CASSPPPGRGNTIYF

j_call: TRBJ2-5
v_call: TRBV3-1/TRBV3-2
cdr3_aa: CASSHGETQYF

j_call: TRBJ2-7
v_call: TRBV6-4
cdr3_aa: CASSGKKRGGFSYEQYF

j_call: TRBJ2-3
v_call: TRBV25-1
cdr3_aa: CASSAGLAGYLDTQYF

j_call: TRBJ1-1
v_call: TRBV23-1
cdr3_aa: CASGFPGRRRNTEAFF

j_call: TRBJ2-7
v_call: TRBV19
cdr3_aa: CASSRSLASAYEQYF

j_call: TRBJ2-2
v_call: TRBV5-1
cdr3_aa: CASSLGSQGGELFF

j_call: TRBJ2-6
v_call: TRBV30
cdr3_aa: CAWRDSVSGANVLTF

j_call: TRBJ1-1
v_call: TRBV7-2
cdr3_aa: CASSLGQRRGAFF

j_call: TRBJ1-3
v_call: TRBV24-1
cdr3_aa: CAFTTPAGGNTIYF

j_call: TRBJ2-2
v_call: TRBV7-2
cdr3_aa: CASSEQGTGELFF

j_call: TRBJ1-4
v_call: TRBV9
cdr3_aa: CASSVAGGATNEKLFF

j_call: TRBJ2-2
v_call: TRBV18
cdr3_aa: CASSPGVFTGELFF

j_call: TRBJ2-4
v_call: TRBV6-6
cdr3_aa: CAPRGGLAKNIQYF

j_call: TRBJ2-3
v_call: TRBV7-3
cdr3_aa: CASSLWAGASTDTQYF

j_call: TRBJ2-3
v_call: TRBV4-2
cdr3_aa: CASSQVEQRGPESSTDTQYF

j_call: TRBJ1-2
v_call: TRBV6-5
cdr3_aa: CASRWTGGNYGYTF

j_call: TRBJ1-4
v_call: TRBV28
cdr3_aa: CASSLYGRGLEKLFF

j_call: TRBJ1-6
v_call: TRBV6-1
cdr3_aa: CASSEVEGLSPLHF

j_call: TRBJ2-3
v_call: TRBV1
cdr3_aa: CTSSQDLSGWGTDTQYF

j_call: TRBJ1-1
v_call: TRBV27
cdr3_aa: CASSARTGNTEAFF

j_call: TRBJ1-3
v_call: TRBV13
cdr3_aa: CASSFSGSSGNTIYF

j_call: TRBJ1-1
v_call: TRBV3-1/TRBV3-2
cdr3_aa: CASSQGGGVEAFF

j_call: TRBJ1-2
v_call: TRBV5-8
cdr3_aa: CASSFGGTGEYGYTF

j_call: TRBJ1-6
v_call: TRBV30
cdr3_aa: CAWSSTGNSPLHF

j_call: TRBJ2-5
v_call: TRBV2
cdr3_aa: CASKVGETQYF

j_call: TRBJ2-5
v_call: TRBV5-1
cdr3_aa: CASSGGGETQYF

j_call: TRBJ2-7
v_call: TRBV28
cdr3_aa: CASSLGLAGGYEQYF

j_call: TRBJ1-2
v_call: TRBV3-1/TRBV3-2
cdr3_aa: CASSQEGRGDYYGYTF

j_call: TRBJ1-2
v_call: TRBV7-2
cdr3_aa: CASSLNRDTTNYGYTF

j_call: TRBJ1-2
v_call: TRBV11-2
cdr3_aa: CASSLELTDNYGYTF

j_call: TRBJ1-1
v_call: TRBV5-1
cdr3_aa: CASSPLWDSTNTEAFF

j_call: TRBJ1-2
v_call: TRBV3-1/TRBV3-2
cdr3_aa: CASSQRGGTYTF

j_call: TRBJ2-5
v_call: TRBV7-2
cdr3_aa: CASSFRTGPQETQYF

j_call: TRBJ2-5
v_call: TRBV30
cdr3_aa: CAWSVGGGPQETQYF

j_call: TRBJ2-5
v_call: TRBV24-1
cdr3_aa: CATSPQPGQGRFSQETQYF

j_call: TRBJ1-1
v_call: TRBV30
cdr3_aa: CAWSYLGQGTFF

j_call: TRBJ1-2
v_call: TRBV6-5
cdr3_aa: CASSYRVGYGYTF

j_call: TRBJ1-2
v_call: TRBV18
cdr3_aa: CASSLSLGTGDSPNYGYTF

j_call: TRBJ1-5
v_call: TRBV29-1
cdr3_aa: CSVAGGGNQPQHF

j_call: TRBJ1-1
v_call: TRBV5-1
cdr3_aa: CASQTGAGNTEAFF

j_call: TRBJ2-2
v_call: TRBV3-1/TRBV3-2
cdr3_aa: CASSQGLAGASTGELFF

j_call: TRBJ1-1
v_call: TRBV12-3/TRBV12-4
cdr3_aa: CASSLGLKAFF

j_call: TRBJ2-7
v_call: TRBV10-1
cdr3_aa: CASSPSTGPIYEQYF

j_call: TRBJ1-3
v_call: TRBV18
cdr3_aa: CASSQTGDSGNTIYF

j_call: TRBJ2-1
v_call: TRBV4-1
cdr3_aa: CASSQGGLVGRNEQFF

j_call: TRBJ2-2
v_call: TRBV28
cdr3_aa: CASSFGGANTGELFF

j_call: TRBJ1-6
v_call: TRBV27
cdr3_aa: CASSLSGSHYNSPLHF

j_call: TRBJ1-1
v_call: TRBV2
cdr3_aa: CASSEEGADRYTEAFF

j_call: TRBJ1-2
v_call: TRBV6-5
cdr3_aa: CASKQGANYGYTF

j_call: TRBJ1-1
v_call: TRBV29-1
cdr3_aa: CSVVTGTGSTEAFF

j_call: TRBJ2-7
v_call: TRBV6-2/TRBV6-3
cdr3_aa: CASSYSLQIASIYEQYF

j_call: TRBJ1-1
v_call: TRBV5-6
cdr3_aa: CASSLKTGGITEAFF

j_call: TRBJ1-5
v_call: TRBV2
cdr3_aa: CASSETGGINQPQHF

j_call: TRBJ1-2
v_call: TRBV18
cdr3_aa: CASSPEGTAYGYTF

j_call: TRBJ1-2
v_call: TRBV30
cdr3_aa: CAHWTGGYGYTF

j_call: TRBJ1-4
v_call: TRBV6-6
cdr3_aa: CASSSGVWEKLFF

j_call: TRBJ1-2
v_call: TRBV2
cdr3_aa: CASSETGVYGYTF